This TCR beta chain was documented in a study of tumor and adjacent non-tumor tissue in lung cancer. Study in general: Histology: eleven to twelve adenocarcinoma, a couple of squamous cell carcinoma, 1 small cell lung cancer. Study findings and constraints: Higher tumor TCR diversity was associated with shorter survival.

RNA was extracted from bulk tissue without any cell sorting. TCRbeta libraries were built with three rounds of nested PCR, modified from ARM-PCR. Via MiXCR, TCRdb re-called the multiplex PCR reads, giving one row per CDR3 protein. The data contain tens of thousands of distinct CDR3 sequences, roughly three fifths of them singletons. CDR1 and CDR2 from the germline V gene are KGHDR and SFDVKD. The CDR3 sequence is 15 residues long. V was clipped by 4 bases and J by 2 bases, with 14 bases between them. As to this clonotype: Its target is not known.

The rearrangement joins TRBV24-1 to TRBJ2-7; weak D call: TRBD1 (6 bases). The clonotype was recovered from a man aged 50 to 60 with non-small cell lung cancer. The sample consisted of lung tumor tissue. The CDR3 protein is CATSDTGTDPYEQYF. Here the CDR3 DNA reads TGTGCCACCAGTGACACAGGGACCGACCCCTACGAGCAGTACTTC.